This entry lists 18 T cell receptor beta chains sequenced from one sample in a study of blood T cells in healthy people across ages. Primed by a sample-barcoded 5' primer and a J-beta primer mix, a second PCR proceeded for 7 to 11 cycles. Each CDR3 protein is one row after TCRdb ran MiXCR on the 5' RACE reads. The data show about 680,000 distinct CDR3 sequences, roughly 50% seen once. Sequenced: blood. The source is a woman aged 60 to 75 in good health.

CDR3 sequence reads: CASSTRGGWDEQFF. The CDR3 DNA reads TGTGCCAGCAGTACCCGGGGGGGTTGGGATGAGCAGTTCTTC. The chain employs TRBV6-7 and TRBJ2-1; TRBD2 aligns across 8 bases. TRBV6-7 is noted as an ORF with a role that remains uncertain. CDR3 length: 14 residues. The ends lost 5 bases at V and 8 bases at J; junction bases unmatched: 8.

This chain uses TRBV27 with TRBJ2-1; D may be TRBD1 (5 bases). Germline loops: CDR1 MNHEY, CDR2 SMNVEV (reference sequence). There are 14 residues in the CDR3. V lost 2 bases and J lost 10, with 15 bases in between. The CDR3 nucleotides read TGTGCCAGCAGTTTACCAACAGGCCTGGGGGAGCAGTTCTTC. Translated, it gives CASSLPTGLGEQFF.

This clonotype was detected a few times. The DNA for the CDR3 is TGTGCCAGCAGCTTCGTACAGGGGTTTCCCGAGCAGTACTTC. This codes for CASSFVQGFPEQYF. This chain joins TRBV7-9 and TRBJ2-7; 7 nucleotides agree with TRBD1. The CDR3 loop spans 14 amino acids. The ends lost 3 bases at V and 6 bases at J; junction bases unmatched: 8. CDR1 SEHNR and CDR2 FQNEAQ come from the germline V gene (reference sequence).

The chain is built from TRBV27 and TRBJ2-7, with a weak D call TRBD2 (6 bases). V dropped 7 bases and J dropped 7 bases, with 23 bases sitting between them. This CDR3 comprises 15 residues. CDR1 is MNHEY and CDR2 is SMNVEV in the germline V gene (reference sequence). CDR3: CASNSQGLGGKEQYF. The CDR3 DNA reads TGTGCCAGCAACTCCCAGGGCCTTGGGGGGAAGGAGCAGTACTTC.

This clonotype was observed a few times. The chain recombines TRBV20-1 with TRBJ2-5; 7 positions agree with TRBD1. J gave up 2 bases and V 5 bases, and 5 bases lay outside the gene matches. The CDR3 has 13 amino acids. Per the germline V gene, CDR1 is DFQATT and CDR2 is SNEGSKA (reference sequence). The CDR3 is CSAGSGGQETQYF. The CDR3 coding sequence is TGCAGTGCTGGGTCAGGGGGTCAAGAGACCCAGTACTTC.

The chain recombines TRBV18 with TRBJ2-7, with 8 bases matching TRBD2. Germline V gene sequence: CDR1 KGHSH, CDR2 LQKENI. This CDR3 has 15 amino acids. The V segment lost 5 bases and the J segment 2 bases; nucleotides outside the gene matches: 8. Written as DNA, the CDR3 is TGTGCCAGCTCATCGGCGGGAGGAGAGACCTACGAGCAGTACTTC. Translating gives CASSSAGGETYEQYF.

This chain connects TRBV27 to TRBJ2-4; D gene uncertain. The DNA end favors TRBJ2-7, so the J call may be wrong. This CDR3 is 10 amino acids long. CDR1 and CDR2 (germline): MNHEY, SMNVEV (reference sequence). The CDR3: CASQPREQYF. The CDR3 bases are TGTGCCAGCCAACCCCGCGAGCAGTACTTC.

This clonotype has a count of ten or more. The chain combines TRBV12-3 or TRBV12-4 with TRBJ2-3; D tentatively reads TRBD1 or TRBD2 (7 bases each). Trimming left V 6 bases short and J 1 base short, with 17 bases between. The CDR3 consists of 16 residues. The CDR3 bases are TGTGCCAGCAGGACAGGGACTAACTACCGCACAGATACGCAGTATTTT. It specifies CASRTGTNYRTDTQYF.

V is TRBV4-2 and J is TRBJ2-1; TRBD2 matches 10 bases. The CDR3 consists of 15 residues. In germline, CDR1 is LGHNA, CDR2 YNFKEQ. Trimming at V came to 4 bases and at J to 6 bases, leaving 6 bases not matched to a gene. The CDR3, as DNA: TGTGCCAGCAGCCGAGGACTAGCGGAGACCAATGAGCAGTTCTTC. Translated, it gives CASSRGLAETNEQFF.

The chain is built from TRBV28 and TRBJ2-5, with D perhaps matching TRBD1 or TRBD2 (5 bases each). The CDR3 is 15 amino acids. Trimming removed 2 bases from V and 5 bases from J, with 15 bases in between. Germline CDR1 MDHEN, CDR2 SYDVKM. For the CDR3, the DNA is TGTGCCAGCAGTTTAGGGGTGGGAAGGGACGAGACCCAGTACTTC. Its protein is CASSLGVGRDETQYF.

The gene calls are TRBV6-1 and TRBJ2-7; TRBD2 matches 11 bases. Germline loops: CDR1 MNHNS, CDR2 SASEGT. This CDR3 is 15 amino acids long. The trim removed 1 base at V and 4 bases at J, leaving 3 bases unmatched. CDR3 nucleotide sequence: TGTGCCAGCAGTGAAGGGACTAGCGGGCGGTACGAGCAGTACTTC. Its translation: CASSEGTSGRYEQYF.

This clonotype has just a few counts. The chain employs TRBV2 and TRBJ2-7; possible D gene TRBD1, 5 bases. The CDR3 extends over 12 amino acids. V lost 8 bases, J lost 3 bases, and 11 bases lay in between. CDR1 is SNHLY and CDR2 is FYNNEI in the germline V gene. CDR3 nucleotide sequence: TGTGCCAGCGGACAAGAGTTCTACGAGCAGTACTTC. Translation gives CASGQEFYEQYF.

This clonotype was counted a single time. This chain links TRBV29-1 with TRBJ2-1, with TRBD2 matching over 10 bases. The CDR3 has 15 residues. The germline gives CDR1 SQVTM, CDR2 ANQGSEA. V shed 7 bases, J shed 2 bases, and the junction held 8 bases outside the gene matches. The CDR3 DNA follows: TGCAGCGCCGGCGCTAGCGGGAGCCCCTACAATGAGCAGTTCTTC. It encodes CSAGASGSPYNEQFF.

This clonotype was seen only a few times. The rearrangement links TRBV11-1 to TRBJ1-6; tentatively, D is TRBD1 (5 bases). CDR1 is SGHAT, CDR2 FQDESV, per germline (reference sequence). V lost 5 bases to trimming and J lost 6 bases, with 8 bases between them. The CDR3 is 13 residues long. The CDR3 sequence is CASSRQTNSPLHF. The CDR3 nucleotides are TGTGCCAGCAGCCGACAGACTAATTCACCCCTCCACTTT. The full variable domain, completed using reference TRBV11-1 and TRBJ1-6, is EAEVAQSPRYKITEKSQAVAFWCDPISGHATLYWYRQILGQGPELLVQFQDESVVDDSQLPKDRFSAERLKGVDSTLKIQPAELGDSAMYLCASSRQTNSPLHFGNGTRLTVT.

The rearrangement uses TRBV20-1 and TRBJ2-1; D gene uncertain. The CDR3 has 13 amino acids. Looked up from germline, CDR1 is DFQATT and CDR2 is SNEGSKA (reference sequence). Trimming took off 3 bases at V and 6 bases at J, with 12 bases between the two ends. CDR3 bases: TGCAGTGCTAGTAGGGCGGTTGGCAATGAGCAGTTCTTC. As protein: CSASRAVGNEQFF.

The CDR3 spells CASSFRSSWQFF. The CDR3, as DNA: TGTGCCAGCAGTTTTAGGTCTAGTTGGCAGTTCTTC. The chain joins TRBV12-3 or TRBV12-4 to TRBJ2-1; D unclear. Trimming stripped 3 bases from V and 12 bases from J, with 12 bases between. This CDR3 spans 12 amino acids.

This clonotype was seen a few times. The V gene is TRBV20-1, the J gene TRBJ2-3, with 10 positions matching TRBD1. The CDR3 has 16 amino acids. V was clipped by 5 bases and J by 6 bases; unmatched bases: 14. The germline V gene has CDR1 DFQATT and CDR2 SNEGSKA (reference sequence). CDR3 amino acids: CSARTRDRGPPDTQYF. The CDR3 region has the DNA TGCAGTGCTCGAACCCGGGACAGGGGCCCCCCGGATACGCAGTATTTT.

CDR3 amino acids: CASNPRTGGRDEQFF. The CDR3 DNA reads as TGTGCCAGCAACCCCAGGACAGGGGGCAGGGATGAGCAGTTCTTC. The chain recombines TRBV27 with TRBJ2-1, with TRBD1 identical over 11 bases. Trimming at V came to 7 bases and at J to 8 bases, leaving 10 bases not matched to a gene. The germline V gene has CDR1 MNHEY and CDR2 SMNVEV (reference sequence). This CDR3 has 15 amino acids.